This T cell receptor (beta chain) originates from a study of OX40 agonist ivuxolimab in advanced cancers. Produced via immunoSEQ multiplex PCR; TCRdb's table is partial and in-frame only. The sample yields more than 45,000 clones, about 89% seen once. This TCR was sampled from an adult with an advanced solid tumor such as melanoma, head and neck, liver or kidney cancer. The input for sequencing was CD4+ or CD8+ T cells sorted from blood, taken in a trial of the OX40 agonist ivuxolimab.

Here the CDR3 reads CASSQTGGNTGELFF. The CDR3 region has the DNA TGTGCCAGCAGCCAGACAGGGGGGAACACCGGGGAGCTGTTTTTT. The V and J genes are TRBV27 and TRBJ2-2, with 9 positions matching TRBD1. V was pared by 6 bases and J by 1 base, with 3 bases of the junction left unmatched. CDR3 length equals 15 residues. Germline CDR1 is MNHEY and CDR2 is SMNVEV (reference sequence).